The text below deals with one T cell receptor (beta chain). Germline CDR1 is SEHNR and CDR2 is FQNEAQ (reference sequence). CDR3 size: 15 residues. V shed 7 bases and J 7 bases; nucleotides not matched to a gene: 10. Original processing methods: Amplification from reference gene primers served as the basis for estimated nucleated cell counts. The repertoire was sequenced with immunoSEQ multiplex PCR; TCRdb's copy has only in-frame clones and lacks some. V, J and clone size reflect that table, while D and trimming were determined from the DNA. The sample lists hundreds of thousands of clones; roughly 80% were seen once. These data originate in a study of blood T cell repertoires in COVID-19. In the study overall: Acute-phase and convalescent COVID-19 samples originated in the United States, Italy and Spain. Sources were T cells, B-cell-depleted T cells, or PBMCs; the material itself was cDNA or gDNA.

The source of this sequence is an elderly man with acute or convalescent COVID-19. This chain links TRBV7-9 with TRBJ1-6; TRBD1 matches at 7 bases. The sequencing input was peripheral blood. CDR3 amino acids: CASTPGVRGNSPLHF. The CDR3 DNA follows: TGTGCCAGCACCCCAGGGGTCAGGGGGAATTCACCCCTCCACTTT.